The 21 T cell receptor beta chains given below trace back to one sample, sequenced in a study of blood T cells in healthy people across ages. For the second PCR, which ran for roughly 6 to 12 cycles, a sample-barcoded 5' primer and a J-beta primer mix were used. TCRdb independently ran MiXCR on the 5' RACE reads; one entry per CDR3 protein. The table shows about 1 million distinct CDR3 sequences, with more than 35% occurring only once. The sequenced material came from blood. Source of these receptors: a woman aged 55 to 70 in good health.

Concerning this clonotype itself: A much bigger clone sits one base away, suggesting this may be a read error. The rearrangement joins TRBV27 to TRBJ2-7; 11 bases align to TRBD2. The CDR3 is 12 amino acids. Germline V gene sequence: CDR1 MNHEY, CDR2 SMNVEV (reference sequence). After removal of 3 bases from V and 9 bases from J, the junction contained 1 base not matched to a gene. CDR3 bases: TGTGCCAGCAGTTTTAGCGGGAGGGGGCAGTACTTC. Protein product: CASSFSGRGQYF.

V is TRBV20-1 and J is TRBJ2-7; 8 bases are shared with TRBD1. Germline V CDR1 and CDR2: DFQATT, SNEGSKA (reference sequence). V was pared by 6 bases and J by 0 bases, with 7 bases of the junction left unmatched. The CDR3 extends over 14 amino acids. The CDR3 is CSAEGQAFSYEQYF. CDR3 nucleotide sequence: TGCAGTGCGGAGGGACAGGCGTTCTCCTACGAGCAGTACTTC.

In DNA form, the CDR3 reads TGCGCCAGCAGCATTCCAGGGGGTCCCCAAGAGACCCAGTACTTC. This gives the protein CASSIPGGPQETQYF. V gene TRBV4-1 combines with J gene TRBJ2-5; 7 positions agree with TRBD1. J was trimmed by 1 base and V by 5 bases; bases with no gene match: 7. CDR1 and CDR2 (germline): MGHRA, YSYEKL. The CDR3 sequence is 15 residues long.

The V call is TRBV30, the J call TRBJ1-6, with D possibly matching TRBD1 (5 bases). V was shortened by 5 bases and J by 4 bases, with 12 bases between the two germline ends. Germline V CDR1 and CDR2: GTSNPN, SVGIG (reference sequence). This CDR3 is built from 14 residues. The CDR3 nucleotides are TGTGCCTGGGGGACCTCGGGGTATAATTCACCCCTCCACTTT. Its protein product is CAWGTSGYNSPLHF.

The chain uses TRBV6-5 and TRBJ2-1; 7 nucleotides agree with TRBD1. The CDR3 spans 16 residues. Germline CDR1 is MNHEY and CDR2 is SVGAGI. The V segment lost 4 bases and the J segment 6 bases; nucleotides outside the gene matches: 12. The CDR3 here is CASSSPTGPFVNEQFF. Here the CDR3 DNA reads TGTGCCAGCAGTTCCCCGACAGGGCCCTTTGTCAATGAGCAGTTCTTC.

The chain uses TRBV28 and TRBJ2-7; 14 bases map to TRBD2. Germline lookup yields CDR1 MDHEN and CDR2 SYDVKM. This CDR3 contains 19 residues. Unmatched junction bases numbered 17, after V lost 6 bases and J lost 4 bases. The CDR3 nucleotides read TGTGCCAGCAGGAAAATGGGACGGCTTGGACTAGCGGGAGGTTACGAGCAGTACTTC. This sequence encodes CASRKMGRLGLAGGYEQYF.

DNA for the CDR3: TGTGCCAGCAGTTTACCCGTCAGCTACGAGCAGTACTTC. This encodes CASSLPVSYEQYF. The V call is TRBV28, the J call TRBJ2-7; no clear D gene. CDR3 length equals 13 residues. Trimming stripped 2 bases from V and 3 bases from J, with 8 bases between. Germline lookup yields CDR1 MDHEN and CDR2 SYDVKM.

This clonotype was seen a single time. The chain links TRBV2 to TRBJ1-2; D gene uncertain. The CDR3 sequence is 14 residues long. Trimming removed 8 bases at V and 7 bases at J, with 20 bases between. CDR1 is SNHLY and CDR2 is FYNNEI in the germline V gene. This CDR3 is CASAPDLTLAGYTF. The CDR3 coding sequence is TGTGCCAGCGCTCCGGACCTTACCCTGGCTGGCTACACCTTC.

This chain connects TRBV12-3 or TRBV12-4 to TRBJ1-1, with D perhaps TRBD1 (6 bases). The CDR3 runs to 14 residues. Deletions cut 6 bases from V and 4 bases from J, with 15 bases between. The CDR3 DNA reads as TGTGCCAGCAGACTACAGGGTATGAGCACTGAAGCTTTCTTT. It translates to CASRLQGMSTEAFF.

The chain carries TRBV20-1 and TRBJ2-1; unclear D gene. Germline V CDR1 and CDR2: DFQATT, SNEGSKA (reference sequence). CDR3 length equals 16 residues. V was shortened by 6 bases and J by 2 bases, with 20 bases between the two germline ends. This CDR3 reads CSAHEALSTAYNEQFF. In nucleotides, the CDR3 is TGCAGTGCCCACGAAGCTCTTAGCACCGCCTACAATGAGCAGTTCTTC.

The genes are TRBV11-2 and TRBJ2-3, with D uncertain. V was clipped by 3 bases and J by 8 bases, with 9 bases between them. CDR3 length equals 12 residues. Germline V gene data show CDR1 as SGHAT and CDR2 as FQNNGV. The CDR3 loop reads CASSFFWGTQYF. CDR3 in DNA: TGTGCCAGCAGCTTTTTTTGGGGTACGCAGTATTTT.

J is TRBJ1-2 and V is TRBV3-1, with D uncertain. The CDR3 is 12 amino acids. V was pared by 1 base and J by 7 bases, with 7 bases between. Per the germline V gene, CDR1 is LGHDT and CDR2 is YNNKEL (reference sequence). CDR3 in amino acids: CASSQGGSGYTF. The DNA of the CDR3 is TGTGCCAGCAGCCAAGGTGGGTCTGGCTACACCTTC.

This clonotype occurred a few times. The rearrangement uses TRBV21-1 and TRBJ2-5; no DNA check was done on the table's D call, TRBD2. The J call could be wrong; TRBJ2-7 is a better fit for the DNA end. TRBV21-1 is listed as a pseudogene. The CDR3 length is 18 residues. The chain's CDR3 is CASSKVGSREGDRDEQYF. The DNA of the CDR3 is TGTGCCAGCAGCAAAGTAGGAAGCCGGGAGGGCGATAGGGACGAGCAGTACTTC.

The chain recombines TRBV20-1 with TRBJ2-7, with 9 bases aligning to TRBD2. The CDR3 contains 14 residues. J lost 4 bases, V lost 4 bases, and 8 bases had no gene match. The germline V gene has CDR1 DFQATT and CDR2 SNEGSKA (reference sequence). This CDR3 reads CSANGLLAGYEQYF. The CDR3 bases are TGCAGTGCTAATGGCCTCCTAGCGGGGTACGAGCAGTACTTC.

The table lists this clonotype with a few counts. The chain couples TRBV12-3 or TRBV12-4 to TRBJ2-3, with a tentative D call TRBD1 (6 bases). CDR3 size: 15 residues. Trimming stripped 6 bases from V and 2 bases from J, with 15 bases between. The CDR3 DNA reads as TGTGCCAGCAGCTTGGGGGCGGCTCTCACAGATACGCAGTATTTT. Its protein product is CASSLGAALTDTQYF.

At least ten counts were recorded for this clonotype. The CDR3 DNA follows: TGCAGTGCTAGAGATTGGAAAGGGGCGAGGAAATATGGCTACACCTTC. This translates into CSARDWKGARKYGYTF. The chain uses TRBV20-1 and TRBJ1-2; D possibly corresponds to TRBD1 (5 bases). Per germline, CDR1 DFQATT and CDR2 SNEGSKA (reference sequence). The CDR3 is made up of 16 amino acids. V lost 0 bases to trimming and J lost 5 bases, with 19 bases between them.

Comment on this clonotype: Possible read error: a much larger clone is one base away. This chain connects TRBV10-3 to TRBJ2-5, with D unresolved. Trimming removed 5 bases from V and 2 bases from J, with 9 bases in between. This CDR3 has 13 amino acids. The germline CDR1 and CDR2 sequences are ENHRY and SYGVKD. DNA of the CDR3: TGTGCCATCAGTCGGAACAGTCAAGAGACCCAGTACTTC. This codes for CAISRNSQETQYF.

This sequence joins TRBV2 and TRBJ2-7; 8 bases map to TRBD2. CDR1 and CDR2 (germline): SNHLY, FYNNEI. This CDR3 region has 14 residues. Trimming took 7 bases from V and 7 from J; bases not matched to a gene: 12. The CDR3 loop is CASKPGLGGDEQYF. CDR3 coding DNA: TGTGCCAGCAAGCCGGGACTAGGCGGTGATGAGCAGTACTTC.

CDR3 sequence reads: CASSPTSGRSNEQFF. The DNA for the CDR3 is TGTGCCAGCAGCCCTACTAGCGGGAGGAGTAATGAGCAGTTCTTC. V gene TRBV3-1 combines with J gene TRBJ2-1, with 12 bases fitting TRBD2. The germline V gene encodes CDR1 LGHDT and CDR2 YNNKEL (reference sequence). J was trimmed by 7 bases and V by 4 bases; bases with no gene match: 5. The CDR3 spans 15 residues.

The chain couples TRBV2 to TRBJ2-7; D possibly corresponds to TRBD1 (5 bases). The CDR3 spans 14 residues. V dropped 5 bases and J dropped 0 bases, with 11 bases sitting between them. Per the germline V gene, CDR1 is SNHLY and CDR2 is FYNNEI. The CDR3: CASSPDSSSYEQYF. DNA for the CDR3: TGTGCCAGCAGTCCAGACAGTAGCTCCTACGAGCAGTACTTC.

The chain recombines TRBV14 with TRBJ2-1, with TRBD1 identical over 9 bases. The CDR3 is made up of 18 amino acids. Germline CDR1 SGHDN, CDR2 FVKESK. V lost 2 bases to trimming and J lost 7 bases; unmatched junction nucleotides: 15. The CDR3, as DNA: TGTGCCAGCAGCCAATCCCCGACCGGGACAGGGCTGTCGAATGAGCAGTTCTTC. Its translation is CASSQSPTGTGLSNEQFF.